A single sample is the source of the 32 T cell receptor beta chains below, sequenced in a study of response to subunit inactivated influenza vaccine. From the RT-PCR reads, TCRdb called clonotypes with MiXCR, one entry per CDR3 protein. Of 450,000 to 700,000 distinct CDR3 sequences detected, 14% appear once; the ten largest clones hold 11%. The source was PBMCs from blood, collected 11 to 12 days after vaccination. These receptor sequences come from a man in his fifties who received an inactivated influenza vaccine.

In this sample, this clonotype turned up many times. The DNA for the CDR3 is TGTGCCAGCAGTGAAGGGCGAGGCTACACCTTC. Translation: CASSEGRGYTF. V usage is TRBV12-3 or TRBV12-4 and J usage is TRBJ1-2; D is unresolved. The CDR3 runs 11 residues. V was trimmed by 5 bases and J by 8 bases, leaving 9 bases between them.

This clonotype was observed at least ten times. The J gene is TRBJ2-5, the V gene TRBV2, with D uncertain. This CDR3 spans 11 amino acids. Germline loops: CDR1 SNHLY, CDR2 FYNNEI. V lost 6 bases to trimming and J lost 4 bases, with 6 bases between them. This CDR3 reads CASSVRETQYF. In nucleotides, the CDR3 is TGTGCCAGCAGCGTAAGAGAGACCCAGTACTTC.

This clonotype has only a few counts. The chain joins TRBV15 to TRBJ2-3, with a tentative D call TRBD1 (6 bases). CDR3 size: 14 residues. Trimming pared 5 bases from V and 5 bases from J, leaving 14 bases between. CDR1 LNHNV and CDR2 YYDKDF come from the germline V gene (reference sequence). CDR3 protein: CATSGGQLGDTQYF. The CDR3 bases are TGTGCCACCAGCGGAGGACAGCTGGGAGATACGCAGTATTTT.

The chain joins TRBV12-3 or TRBV12-4 to TRBJ1-3; D gene ambiguous. There are 14 residues in the CDR3. Trimming took 4 bases from V and 3 from J, leaving 10 bases between them. CDR3 DNA sequence: TGTGCCAGCAGTTACCCCGAAGATGGAAACACCATATATTTT. It codes for CASSYPEDGNTIYF.

This clonotype was observed at least ten times. The CDR3 DNA follows: TGTGCCAGCAGCTTATCGGGCAGTACCTACGAGCAGTACTTC. This gives the protein CASSLSGSTYEQYF. The chain uses TRBV7-2 and TRBJ2-7; no reliable D call. The germline V gene encodes CDR1 SGHTA and CDR2 FQGNSA. The CDR3 covers 14 residues. V was cut by 2 bases and J by 2 bases, with 10 bases left in between.

This clonotype has just a few counts. The CDR3 DNA sequence: TGCAGTGCTAGATCGACAGCTCGGGAGACCCAGTACTTC. Its translation is CSARSTARETQYF. The V and J genes are TRBV20-1 and TRBJ2-5, with D possibly being TRBD1 (5 bases). The CDR3 is made up of 13 amino acids. V lost 2 bases and J lost 5, with 12 bases in between. The V gene's germline CDR1 is DFQATT and CDR2 SNEGSKA (reference sequence).

This clonotype was detected many times. The genes are TRBV2 and TRBJ2-7, with a weak D call TRBD2 (6 bases). The germline V gene encodes CDR1 SNHLY and CDR2 FYNNEI. V dropped 5 bases and J dropped 3 bases, with 11 bases sitting between them. CDR3 length equals 13 residues. CDR3 sequence reads: CASSSLGGYEQYF. The CDR3, as DNA: TGTGCCAGCAGTAGCCTCGGGGGCTACGAGCAGTACTTC.

There are a few counts of this clonotype. The chain employs TRBV20-1 and TRBJ2-7; 9 nucleotides line up with TRBD1. The germline gives CDR1 DFQATT, CDR2 SNEGSKA (reference sequence). J gave up 3 bases and V 3 bases, and 9 bases lay outside the gene matches. CDR3 length: 15 residues. CDR3 sequence reads: CSARAGTGSLYEQYF. Here the CDR3 DNA reads TGCAGTGCTAGGGCGGGGACAGGGTCCCTCTACGAGCAGTACTTC.

In its sample, this clonotype was seen a few times. V usage is TRBV20-1 and J usage is TRBJ1-5; 7 nucleotides agree with TRBD1. Germline V gene lookup returns CDR1 DFQATT and CDR2 SNEGSKA (reference sequence). Trimming took 5 bases from V and 0 from J; bases not matched to a gene: 10. The CDR3 totals 16 residues. The CDR3 loop reads CSAFRTGSYSNQPQHF. CDR3 nucleotides: TGCAGTGCTTTTAGGACAGGCAGTTATAGCAATCAGCCCCAGCATTTT.

In its sample, this clonotype was seen a few times. The chain uses TRBV5-1 and TRBJ2-7; D could derive from TRBD1 or TRBD2 (5 bases each). Deletions cut 2 bases from V and 6 bases from J, with 12 bases between. This CDR3 contains 13 residues. Germline V gene sequence: CDR1 SGHRS, CDR2 YFSETQ. For the CDR3, the DNA is TGCGCCAGCAGCTTCCGCAGGGACGGCGAGCAGTACTTC. This codes for CASSFRRDGEQYF. Using reference TRBV5-1 and TRBJ2-7 for the parts outside the CDR3, the full variable domain is KAGVTQTPRYLIKTRGQQVTLSCSPISGHRSVSWYQQTPGQGLQFLFEYFSETQRNKGNFPGRFSGRQFSNSRSEMNVSTLELGDSALYLCASSFRRDGEQYFGPGTRLTVT.

This clonotype was counted between two and nine times. This chain joins TRBV7-9 and TRBJ2-7, with 12 positions matching TRBD1. V shed 6 bases and J 6 bases; nucleotides not matched to a gene: 6. Germline V gene data show CDR1 as SEHNR and CDR2 as FQNEAQ (reference sequence). CDR3 length equals 14 residues. This CDR3 reads CASSYGTGGSEQYF. The CDR3 DNA reads TGTGCCAGCAGTTACGGGACAGGGGGCTCCGAGCAGTACTTC. Using reference TRBV7-9 and TRBJ2-7 for the parts outside the CDR3, the full variable domain is DTGVSQNPRHKITKRGQNVTFRCDPISEHNRLYWYRQTLGQGPEFLTYFQNEAQLEKSRLLSDRFSAERPKGSFSTLEIQRTEQGDSAMYLCASSYGTGGSEQYFGPGTRLTVT.

This chain uses TRBV29-1 with TRBJ2-7; 7 bases line up with TRBD2. Germline V gene data show CDR1 as SQVTM and CDR2 as ANQGSEA. The J segment lost 2 bases and the V segment lost 7 bases, leaving 8 bases of the junction unmatched. The CDR3 totals 13 residues. The CDR3 coding sequence is TGCAGCGCCCGGACTAGTTCCCCCTACGAGCAGTACTTC. Protein product: CSARTSSPYEQYF.

This rearrangement joins TRBV20-1 to TRBJ2-7; no firm D call. This CDR3 is built from 13 residues. V was pared by 0 bases and J by 9 bases, with 15 bases between. Germline CDR1 is DFQATT and CDR2 is SNEGSKA (reference sequence). CDR3 residues: CSARDQGPLGQYF. The CDR3 bases are TGCAGTGCTAGAGATCAAGGACCTTTGGGGCAGTACTTC.

This sequence joins TRBV12-3 or TRBV12-4 and TRBJ2-3; tentatively, D is TRBD1 (6 bases). Trimming stripped 6 bases from V and 2 bases from J, with 21 bases between. This CDR3 has 17 amino acids. CDR3 in amino acids: CASSFPTGAIHTDTQYF. The DNA of the CDR3 is TGTGCCAGCAGCTTCCCGACAGGTGCAATCCACACAGATACGCAGTATTTT.

The rearrangement links TRBV7-6 to TRBJ2-5; TRBD2 might be the D (5 bases). This CDR3 has 15 amino acids. Germline CDR1 and CDR2: SGHVS and FNYEAQ. V lost 2 bases to trimming and J lost 4 bases, with 14 bases between them. CDR3 protein: CASSLSSRGGETQYF. DNA of the CDR3: TGTGCCAGCAGCTTATCCAGCCGGGGTGGAGAGACCCAGTACTTC.

The chain combines TRBV20-1 with TRBJ2-7; 11 bases line up with TRBD1. This CDR3 contains 13 residues. After removal of 5 bases from V and 4 bases from J, the junction contained 4 bases not matched to a gene. CDR1 and CDR2 from the germline V gene are DFQATT and SNEGSKA (reference sequence). CDR3 protein: CSAWGTGGYEQYF. In nucleotides, the CDR3 is TGCAGTGCTTGGGGGACAGGGGGGTACGAGCAGTACTTC.

This clonotype was counted a few times. This chain connects TRBV20-1 to TRBJ2-3; possibly TRBD1 or TRBD2 for D (6 bases each). CDR3 length: 15 amino acids. Germline CDR1 DFQATT, CDR2 SNEGSKA (reference sequence). V was clipped by 1 base and J by 5 bases, with 16 bases between them. CDR3 loop: CSARGGAGPGDTQYF. For the CDR3, the DNA is TGCAGTGCTAGAGGGGGGGCAGGGCCGGGAGATACGCAGTATTTT.

This clonotype was counted at least ten times. V is TRBV6-2 or TRBV6-3 and J is TRBJ2-1; no clear D. The CDR3 totals 13 residues. Looked up from germline, CDR1 is MNHEY and CDR2 is SVGEGT. V lost 3 bases and J lost 1, with 4 bases in between. The CDR3 here is CASSYRSYNEQFF. CDR3 in DNA: TGTGCCAGCAGTTATAGGTCCTACAATGAGCAGTTCTTC.

This clonotype was picked up many times. J is TRBJ2-1 and V is TRBV11-1; no firm D call. The germline gives CDR1 SGHAT, CDR2 FQDESV (reference sequence). The CDR3 contains 19 residues. With 3 bases removed from V and 2 bases from J, the gap between germline ends came to 23 bases. The CDR3 region is CASSFGGLGFQGTYNEQFF. In DNA form, the CDR3 reads TGTGCCAGCAGCTTTGGTGGGCTTGGGTTCCAAGGGACCTACAATGAGCAGTTCTTC.

Remarks on this clonotype: This may be a read error: a much more frequent sequence differs by one nucleotide. This chain connects TRBV10-3 to TRBJ1-5; 9 nucleotides line up with TRBD1. Trimming removed 3 bases from V and 9 bases from J; junction bases left unmatched: 6. The CDR3 spans 14 residues. Germline CDR1 and CDR2: ENHRY and SYGVKD. The CDR3 DNA follows: TGTGCCATCAGTGAACAGGGGGCGAGGCTGCCCCAGCATTTT. Residues: CAISEQGARLPQHF.

The J gene is TRBJ2-7, the V gene TRBV7-2, with D possibly being TRBD2 (5 bases). V gave up 5 bases and J gave up 0 bases, with 14 bases separating them. This CDR3 is 15 amino acids long. Germline assignment: CDR1 SGHTA and CDR2 FQGNSA. The CDR3 protein is CASSGRTLSSYEQYF. The CDR3 bases are TGTGCCAGCAGCGGCCGGACTCTGAGCTCCTACGAGCAGTACTTC.

This clonotype was seen more than once but under ten times. This chain joins TRBV4-3 and TRBJ2-3, with 11 bases matching TRBD2. The CDR3 totals 17 residues. Trimming cost V 2 bases and J 7 bases; bases outside gene matches: 11. Germline loops: CDR1 LGHNA, CDR2 YSLEER. CDR3 coding DNA: TGCGCCAGCAGCCAATTGGGACTAGCGGACAATATGCATACGCAGTATTTT. Translation gives CASSQLGLADNMHTQYF.

The genes are TRBV6-1 and TRBJ1-2; D ambiguous. Trimming removed 2 bases from V and 3 bases from J, with 10 bases in between. The CDR3 runs to 14 residues. Looked up from germline, CDR1 is MNHNS and CDR2 is SASEGT. The CDR3 reads CASSETRLDYGYTF. CDR3 in DNA: TGTGCCAGCAGTGAAACACGGCTCGACTATGGCTACACCTTC.

The chain combines TRBV3-1 with TRBJ2-1, with unresolved D. Germline lookup yields CDR1 LGHDT and CDR2 YNNKEL (reference sequence). Trimming cost V 0 bases and J 4 bases, with 13 bases left between them. CDR3 size: 16 residues. The CDR3 nucleotides read TGTGCCAGCAGCCAAGATCCCAGGAGAGTTTACAATGAGCAGTTCTTC. Translated: CASSQDPRRVYNEQFF.

In regard to this clonotype: Here the CDR3 omits its conserved ending phenylalanine or tryptophan, so a read error is the likely source. The chain links TRBV6-1 to TRBJ2-1; 8 bases are shared with TRBD1. Germline V gene data show CDR1 as MNHNS and CDR2 as SASEGT. Trimming at V came to 4 bases and at J to 0 bases, leaving 5 bases not matched to a gene. This CDR3 is 16 amino acids long. CDR3 sequence: CASSADRGSSYNEQFL. The CDR3 DNA reads TGTGCCAGCAGTGCCGACAGGGGCAGCTCCTACAATGAGCAGTTCCTC.

This clonotype was observed a handful of times. This chain joins TRBV5-6 and TRBJ2-2, with unresolved D. V gave up 3 bases and J gave up 2 bases, with 11 bases separating them. The length of the CDR3 is 15 residues. Germline V gives CDR1 SGHDT, CDR2 YYEEEE. This CDR3 reads CASSYPGPNTGELFF. The CDR3 DNA sequence: TGTGCCAGCAGCTACCCAGGACCAAACACCGGGGAGCTGTTTTTT.

This clonotype was found many times. The chain couples TRBV4-3 to TRBJ2-1, with a tentative D call TRBD2 (5 bases). Germline-derived CDR1 and CDR2 are LGHNA and YSLEER. CDR3 size: 17 residues. V shed 0 bases and J shed 0 bases, with 12 bases lying between them. This CDR3 reads CASSQDLRASSYNEQFF. For the CDR3, the DNA is TGCGCCAGCAGCCAAGATCTGCGGGCGTCCTCCTACAATGAGCAGTTCTTC.

In its sample, this clonotype was seen a few times. The chain joins TRBV20-1 to TRBJ1-5; D remains unclear. The ends were cut back, 4 bases at V and 0 bases at J, with 13 bases in the middle. Germline V gene lookup returns CDR1 DFQATT and CDR2 SNEGSKA (reference sequence). This CDR3 is 15 amino acids long. CDR3 in DNA: TGCAGTGCTACCCGCCAAGCTCATAGCAATCAGCCCCAGCATTTT. Its protein product is CSATRQAHSNQPQHF.

V is TRBV12-3 or TRBV12-4 and J is TRBJ2-7, with TRBD1 matching over 9 bases. After removal of 5 bases from V and 6 bases from J, the junction contained 11 bases not matched to a gene. This CDR3 is 15 amino acids long. This CDR3 is CASSVPGQGEVEQYF. The CDR3 DNA sequence: TGTGCCAGCAGTGTCCCGGGACAGGGAGAAGTCGAGCAGTACTTC.

This clonotype was counted only a few times. This chain uses TRBV4-3 with TRBJ1-1; D not resolved. The V end lost 0 bases, the J end lost 1 base, and 9 bases lay between the germline ends. The CDR3 is 15 amino acids. CDR1 and CDR2 (germline): LGHNA, YSLEER. For the CDR3, the DNA is TGCGCCAGCAGCCAAGATCTTAGACCGAACACTGAAGCTTTCTTT. Amino acids: CASSQDLRPNTEAFF.

The chain employs TRBV29-1 and TRBJ1-2, with unresolved D. Germline-derived CDR1 and CDR2 are SQVTM and ANQGSEA. This CDR3 has 11 amino acids. V lost 4 bases and J 7 bases, leaving 10 bases between the germline ends. As DNA, the CDR3 is TGCAGCGTTGCGGGTAACATTGGCTACACCTTC. Its protein product is CSVAGNIGYTF.

The gene calls are TRBV5-1 and TRBJ2-3; 7 nucleotides match TRBD1. CDR3 length: 16 amino acids. Per germline, CDR1 SGHRS and CDR2 YFSETQ. Germline trimming cut 0 bases from V and 1 base from J; bases unmatched to any gene: 5. The CDR3 DNA is TGCGCCAGCAGCTTGGAGGGGGCGCGAGGCACAGATACGCAGTATTTT. This gives the protein CASSLEGARGTDTQYF.